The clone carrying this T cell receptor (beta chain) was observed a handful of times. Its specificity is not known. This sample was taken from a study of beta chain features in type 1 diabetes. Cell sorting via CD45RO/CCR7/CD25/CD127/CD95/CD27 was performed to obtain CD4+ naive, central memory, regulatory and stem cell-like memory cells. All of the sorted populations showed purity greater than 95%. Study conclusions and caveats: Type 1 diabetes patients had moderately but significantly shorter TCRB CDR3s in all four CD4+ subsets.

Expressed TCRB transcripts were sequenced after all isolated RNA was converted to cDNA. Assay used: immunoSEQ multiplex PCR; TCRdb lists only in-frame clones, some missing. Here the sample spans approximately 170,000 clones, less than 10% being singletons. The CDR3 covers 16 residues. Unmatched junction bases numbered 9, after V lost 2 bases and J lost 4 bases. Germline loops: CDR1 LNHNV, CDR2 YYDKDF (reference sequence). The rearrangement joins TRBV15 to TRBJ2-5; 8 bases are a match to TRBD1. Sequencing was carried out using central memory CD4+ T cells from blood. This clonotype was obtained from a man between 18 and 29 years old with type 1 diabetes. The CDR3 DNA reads TGTGCCACCAGCAGAATCAAGCAGGGGGCTGGAGAGACCCAGTACTTC. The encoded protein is CATSRIKQGAGETQYF.